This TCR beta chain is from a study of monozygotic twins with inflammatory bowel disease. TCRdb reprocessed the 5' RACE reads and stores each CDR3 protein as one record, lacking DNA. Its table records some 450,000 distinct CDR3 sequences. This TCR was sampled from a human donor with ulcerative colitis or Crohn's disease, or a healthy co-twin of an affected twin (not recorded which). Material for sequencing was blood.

CDR3 in amino acids: CASSPRGHEQYF. V gene TRBV14 combines with J gene TRBJ2-7; the TCRdb call, TRBD1, lacks DNA for checking. Germline CDR1 SGHDN, CDR2 FVKESK. The CDR3 runs 12 residues. The full variable domain, rest sourced from reference TRBV14 and TRBJ2-7, is EAGVTQFPSHSVIEKGQTVTLRCDPISGHDNLYWYRRVMGKEIKFLLHFVKESKQDESGMPNNRFLAERTGGTYSTLKVQPAELEDSGVYFCASSPRGHEQYFGPGTRLTVT.